This T cell receptor beta chain was captured by sequencing in a study of cytomegalovirus exposure and HLA in healthy donors. Study outcomes and limitations: Among TCR sequences, most were rare, though some public TCRs appeared in many donors. Cytomegalovirus status was reportedly diagnosed by the classifier with high specificity and sensitivity. Subsequent analysis found a tendency for first-cohort TCR clusters to co-occur within the 120 or so validation repertoires.

Using immunoSEQ multiplex PCR, the repertoire was profiled, and TCRdb retains in-frame clones only, with some absent. In the table there are some 98,000 clones, about 83% of which are singletons. A remark on this clone: Its specificity is not known.

Trimming took 6 bases from V and 0 from J, leaving 8 bases between them. CDR1 SNHLY and CDR2 FYNNEI come from the germline V gene. The CDR3 runs 13 residues. Donors came from a validation cohort of fewer than 150 subjects, distinct from the first 666-subject cohort. The genes are TRBV2 and TRBJ1-2, with D unresolved. The sequenced sample was PBMCs. The clonotype was recovered from a woman aged 25-40 years in good health and CMV-seronegative. CDR3 sequence: CASSLGANYGYTF. CDR3 sequence (DNA): TGTGCCAGCAGCCTCGGAGCTAACTATGGCTACACCTTC. Drawing the rest from reference TRBV2 and TRBJ1-2, the complete variable domain is EPEVTQTPSHQVTQMGQEVILRCVPISNHLYFYWYRQILGQKVEFLVSFYNNEISEKSEIFDDQFSVERPDGSNFTLKIRSTKLEDSAMYFCASSLGANYGYTFGSGTRLTVV.